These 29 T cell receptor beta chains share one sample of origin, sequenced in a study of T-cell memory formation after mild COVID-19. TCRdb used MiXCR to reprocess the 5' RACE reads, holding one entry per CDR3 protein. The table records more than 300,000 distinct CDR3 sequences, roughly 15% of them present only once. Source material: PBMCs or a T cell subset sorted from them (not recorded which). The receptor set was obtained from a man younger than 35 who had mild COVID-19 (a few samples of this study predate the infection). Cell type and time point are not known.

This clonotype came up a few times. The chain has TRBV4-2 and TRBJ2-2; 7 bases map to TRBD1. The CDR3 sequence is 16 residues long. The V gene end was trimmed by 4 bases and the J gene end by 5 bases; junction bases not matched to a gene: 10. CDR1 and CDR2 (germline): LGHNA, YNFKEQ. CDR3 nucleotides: TGTGCCAGCAGCCTCAGTGACAGGGTCGGGACCGGGGAGCTGTTTTTT. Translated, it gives CASSLSDRVGTGELFF.

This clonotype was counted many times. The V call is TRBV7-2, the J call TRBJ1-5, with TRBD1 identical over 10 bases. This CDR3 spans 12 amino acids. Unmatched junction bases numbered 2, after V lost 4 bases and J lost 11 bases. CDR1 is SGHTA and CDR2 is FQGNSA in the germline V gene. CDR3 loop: CASSWTGGAQHF. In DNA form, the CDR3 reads TGTGCCAGCAGCTGGACAGGGGGAGCCCAGCATTTT.

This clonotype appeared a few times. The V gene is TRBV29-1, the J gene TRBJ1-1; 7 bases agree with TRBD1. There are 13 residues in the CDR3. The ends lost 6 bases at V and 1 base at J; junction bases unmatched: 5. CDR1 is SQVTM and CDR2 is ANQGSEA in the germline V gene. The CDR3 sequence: CSVTRGGNTEAFF. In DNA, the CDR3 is TGCAGCGTGACCAGGGGGGGGAACACTGAAGCTTTCTTT.

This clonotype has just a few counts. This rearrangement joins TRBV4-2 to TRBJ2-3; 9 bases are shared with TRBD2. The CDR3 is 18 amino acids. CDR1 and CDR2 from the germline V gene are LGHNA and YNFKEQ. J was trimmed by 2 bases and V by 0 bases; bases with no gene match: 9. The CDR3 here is CASSQDITSGGLTDTQYF. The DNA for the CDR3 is TGTGCCAGCAGCCAAGACATTACGAGCGGGGGGCTCACAGATACGCAGTATTTT.

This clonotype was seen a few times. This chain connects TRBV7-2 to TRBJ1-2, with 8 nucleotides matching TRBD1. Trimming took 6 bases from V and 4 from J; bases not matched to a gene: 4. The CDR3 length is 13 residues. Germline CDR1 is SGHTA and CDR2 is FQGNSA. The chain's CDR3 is CASRPGGAYGYTF. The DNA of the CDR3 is TGTGCCAGCAGACCAGGGGGCGCCTATGGCTACACCTTC. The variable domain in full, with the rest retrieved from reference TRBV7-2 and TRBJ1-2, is GAGVSQSPSNKVTEKGKDVELRCDPISGHTALYWYRQSLGQGLEFLIYFQGNSAPDKSGLPSDRFSAERTGGSVSTLTIQRTQQEDSAVYLCASRPGGAYGYTFGSGTRLTVV.

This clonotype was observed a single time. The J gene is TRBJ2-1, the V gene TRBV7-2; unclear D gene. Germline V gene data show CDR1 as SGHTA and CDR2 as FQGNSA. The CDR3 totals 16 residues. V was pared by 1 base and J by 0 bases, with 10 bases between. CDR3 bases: TGTGCCAGCAGCTTAGGTGGCAGCAGCTCCTACAATGAGCAGTTCTTC. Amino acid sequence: CASSLGGSSSYNEQFF.

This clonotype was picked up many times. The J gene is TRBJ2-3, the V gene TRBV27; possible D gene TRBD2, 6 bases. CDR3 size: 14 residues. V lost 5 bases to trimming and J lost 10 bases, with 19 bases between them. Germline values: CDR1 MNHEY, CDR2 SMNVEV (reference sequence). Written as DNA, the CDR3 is TGTGCCAGCAGTGAGGGACTGGCCTCCGGATCGCAGTATTTT. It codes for CASSEGLASGSQYF.

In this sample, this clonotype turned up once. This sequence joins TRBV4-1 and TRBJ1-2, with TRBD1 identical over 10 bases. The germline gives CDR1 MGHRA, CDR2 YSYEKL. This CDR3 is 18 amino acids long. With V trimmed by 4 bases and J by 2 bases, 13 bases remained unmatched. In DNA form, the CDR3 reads TGCGCCAGCAGCCGCGCGAACGACAGGGGGCTACGAAACTATGGCTACACCTTC. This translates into CASSRANDRGLRNYGYTF.

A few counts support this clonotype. CDR3 sequence (DNA): TGCAGTGCTAGCGGGACTCACCAAGAGACCCAGTACTTC. Its translation is CSASGTHQETQYF. V is TRBV20-1 and J is TRBJ2-5; D is perhaps TRBD2 (6 bases). The germline gives CDR1 DFQATT, CDR2 SNEGSKA (reference sequence). Trimming removed 3 bases from V and 0 bases from J, with 8 bases in between. The CDR3 extends over 13 amino acids.

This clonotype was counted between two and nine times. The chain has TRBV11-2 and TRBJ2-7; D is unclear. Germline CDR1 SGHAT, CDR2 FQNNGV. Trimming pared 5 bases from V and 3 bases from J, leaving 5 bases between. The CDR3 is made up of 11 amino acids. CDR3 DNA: TGTGCCAGCAGCCACGACTACGAGCAGTACTTC. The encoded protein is CASSHDYEQYF.

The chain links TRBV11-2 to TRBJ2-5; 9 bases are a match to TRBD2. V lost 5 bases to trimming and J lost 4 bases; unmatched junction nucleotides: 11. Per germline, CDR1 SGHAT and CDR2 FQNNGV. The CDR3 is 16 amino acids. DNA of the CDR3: TGTGCCAGCAGCCCGATGCCTAGCGGGGTAGGAGAGACCCAGTACTTC. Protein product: CASSPMPSGVGETQYF.

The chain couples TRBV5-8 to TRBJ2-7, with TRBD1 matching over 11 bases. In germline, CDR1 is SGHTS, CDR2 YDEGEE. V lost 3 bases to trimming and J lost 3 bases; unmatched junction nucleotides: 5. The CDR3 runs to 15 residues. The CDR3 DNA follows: TGTGCCAGCAGCTCCCGGGACAGGGGGGTCTACGAGCAGTACGTC. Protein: CASSSRDRGVYEQYV.

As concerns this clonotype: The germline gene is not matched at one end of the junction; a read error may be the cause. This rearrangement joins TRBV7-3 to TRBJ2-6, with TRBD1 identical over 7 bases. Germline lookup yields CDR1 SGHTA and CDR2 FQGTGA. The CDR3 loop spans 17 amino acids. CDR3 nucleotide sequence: TGTGCCAGCAGCTTGCAGGGGGTTTCGACTGGGGACAACGTCCTGACTTTC. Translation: CASSLQGVSTGDNVLTF.

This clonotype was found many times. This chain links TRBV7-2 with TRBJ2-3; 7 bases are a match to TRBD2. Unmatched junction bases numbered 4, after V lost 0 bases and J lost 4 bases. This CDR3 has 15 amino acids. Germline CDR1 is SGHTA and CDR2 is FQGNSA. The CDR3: CASSLAGGRADTQYF. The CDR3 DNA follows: TGTGCCAGCAGCTTAGCCGGGGGGAGGGCAGATACGCAGTATTTT.

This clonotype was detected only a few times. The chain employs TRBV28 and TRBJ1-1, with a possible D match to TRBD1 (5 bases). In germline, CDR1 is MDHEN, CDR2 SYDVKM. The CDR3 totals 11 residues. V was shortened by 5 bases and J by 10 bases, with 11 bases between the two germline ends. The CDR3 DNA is TGTGCCAGCAGTAAAATTAGGGGAGCTTTCTTT. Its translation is CASSKIRGAFF.

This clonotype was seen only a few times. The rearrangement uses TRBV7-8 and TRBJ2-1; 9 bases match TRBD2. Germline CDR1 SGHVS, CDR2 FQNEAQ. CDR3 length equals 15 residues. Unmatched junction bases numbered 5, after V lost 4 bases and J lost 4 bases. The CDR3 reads CASSSEAGGYNEQFF. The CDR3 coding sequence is TGTGCCAGCAGCTCCGAAGCGGGGGGATACAATGAGCAGTTCTTC.

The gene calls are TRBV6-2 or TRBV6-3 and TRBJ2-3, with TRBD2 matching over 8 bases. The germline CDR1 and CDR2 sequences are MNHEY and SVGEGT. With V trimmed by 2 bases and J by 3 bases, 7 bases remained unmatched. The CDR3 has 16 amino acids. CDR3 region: CASSYPGGGVTDTQYF. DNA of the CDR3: TGTGCCAGCAGTTACCCCGGGGGGGGTGTAACAGATACGCAGTATTTT.

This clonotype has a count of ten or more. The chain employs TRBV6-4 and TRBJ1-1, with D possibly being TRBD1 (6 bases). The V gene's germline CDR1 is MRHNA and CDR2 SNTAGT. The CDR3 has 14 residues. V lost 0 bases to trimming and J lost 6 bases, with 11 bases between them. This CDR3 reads CASSDSGASAEAFF. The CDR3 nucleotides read TGTGCCAGCAGTGACTCGGGGGCGAGCGCTGAAGCTTTCTTT.

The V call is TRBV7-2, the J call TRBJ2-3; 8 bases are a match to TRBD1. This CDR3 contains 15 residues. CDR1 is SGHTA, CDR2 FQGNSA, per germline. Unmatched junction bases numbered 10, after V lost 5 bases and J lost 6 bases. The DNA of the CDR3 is TGTGCCAGCAGCGCGGGACAGGTGTCAATCGATACGCAGTATTTT. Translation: CASSAGQVSIDTQYF.

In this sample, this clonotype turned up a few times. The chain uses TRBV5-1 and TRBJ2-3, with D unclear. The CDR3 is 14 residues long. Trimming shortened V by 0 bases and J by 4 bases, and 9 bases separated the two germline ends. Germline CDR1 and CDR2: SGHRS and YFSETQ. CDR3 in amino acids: CASSLAGMADTQYF. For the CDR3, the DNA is TGCGCCAGCAGCTTGGCGGGTATGGCAGATACGCAGTATTTT.

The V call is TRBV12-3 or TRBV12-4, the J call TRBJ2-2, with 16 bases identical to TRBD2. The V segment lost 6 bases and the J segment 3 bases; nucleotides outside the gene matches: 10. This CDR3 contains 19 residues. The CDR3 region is CASRPPPGLAGGYTGELFF. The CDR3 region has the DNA TGTGCCAGCAGGCCTCCGCCGGGACTAGCGGGGGGGTACACCGGGGAGCTGTTTTTT.

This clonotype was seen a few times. CDR3 sequence reads: CAINQGSNSGNTIYF. The CDR3 DNA sequence: TGTGCCATCAATCAGGGTTCAAACTCTGGAAACACCATATATTTT. The chain couples TRBV7-9 to TRBJ1-3; D possibly corresponds to TRBD1 (5 bases). The CDR3 has 15 residues. Germline CDR1 reads SEHNR; CDR2 reads FQNEAQ (reference sequence). V lost 10 bases to trimming and J lost 0 bases, with 16 bases between them.

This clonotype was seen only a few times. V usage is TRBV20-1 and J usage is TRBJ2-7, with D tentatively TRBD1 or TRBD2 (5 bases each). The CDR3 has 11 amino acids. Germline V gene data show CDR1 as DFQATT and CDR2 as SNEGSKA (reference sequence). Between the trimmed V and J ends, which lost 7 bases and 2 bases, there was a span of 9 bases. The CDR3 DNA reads TGCAGTGTGAGGGGTACCTACGAGCAGTACGTC. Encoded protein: CSVRGTYEQYV.

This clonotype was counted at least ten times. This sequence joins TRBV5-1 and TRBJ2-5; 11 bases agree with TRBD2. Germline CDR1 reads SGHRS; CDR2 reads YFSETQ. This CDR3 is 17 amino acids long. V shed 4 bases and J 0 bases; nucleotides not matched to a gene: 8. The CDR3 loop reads CASSPGSSGGYQETQYF. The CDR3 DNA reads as TGCGCCAGCAGCCCGGGATCTAGCGGGGGGTACCAAGAGACCCAGTACTTC.

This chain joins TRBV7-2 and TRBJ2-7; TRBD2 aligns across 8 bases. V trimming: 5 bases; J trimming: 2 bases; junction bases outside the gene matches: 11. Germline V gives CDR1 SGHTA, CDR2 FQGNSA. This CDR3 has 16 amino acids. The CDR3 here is CASSLWRGAKTYEQYF. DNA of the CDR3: TGTGCCAGCAGCCTTTGGCGGGGGGCAAAGACCTACGAGCAGTACTTC.

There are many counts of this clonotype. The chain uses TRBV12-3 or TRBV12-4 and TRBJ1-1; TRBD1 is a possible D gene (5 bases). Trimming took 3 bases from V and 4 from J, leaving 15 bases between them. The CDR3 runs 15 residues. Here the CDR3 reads CASSFGPSRGTEAFF. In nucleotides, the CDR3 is TGTGCCAGCAGTTTCGGCCCGTCGAGGGGCACTGAAGCTTTCTTT.

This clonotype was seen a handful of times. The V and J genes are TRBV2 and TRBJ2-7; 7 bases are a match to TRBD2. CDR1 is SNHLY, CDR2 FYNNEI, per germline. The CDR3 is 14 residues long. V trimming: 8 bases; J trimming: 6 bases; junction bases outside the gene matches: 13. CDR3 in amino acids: CASRYLGEGLEQYF. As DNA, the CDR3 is TGTGCCAGCCGATATCTCGGGGAGGGACTCGAGCAGTACTTC.

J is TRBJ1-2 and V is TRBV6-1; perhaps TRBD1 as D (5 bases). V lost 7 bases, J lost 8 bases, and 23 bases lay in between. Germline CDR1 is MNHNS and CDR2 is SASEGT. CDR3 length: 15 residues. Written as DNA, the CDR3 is TGTGCCAGCACCCTCACGAGGACGGGGACGGGCGGCTACACCTTC. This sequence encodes CASTLTRTGTGGYTF.

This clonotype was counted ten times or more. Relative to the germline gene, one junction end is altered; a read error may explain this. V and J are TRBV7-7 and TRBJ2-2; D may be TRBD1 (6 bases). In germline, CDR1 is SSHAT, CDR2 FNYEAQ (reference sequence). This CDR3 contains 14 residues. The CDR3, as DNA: TGTGCTAGCAGCCCGAGCACAGGGACCGGGGAGCTGTTTTTT. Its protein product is CASSPSTGTGELFF.